The 25 T cell receptor beta chains in this list originate from one sample, sequenced in a study of blood T cell repertoires in COVID-19. Measured with immunoSEQ multiplex PCR; TCRdb has only the in-frame clones, and not every one. The sample shows 31,000 or so clones, 75% to 90% of them seen only once. Sequenced material: peripheral blood. Receptor source: a man older than 75 with acute or convalescent COVID-19.

The J gene is TRBJ2-1, the V gene TRBV2; 13 bases agree with TRBD2. This CDR3 contains 15 residues. Germline V gene sequence: CDR1 SNHLY, CDR2 FYNNEI. V lost 10 bases to trimming and J lost 3 bases; unmatched junction nucleotides: 6. CDR3 sequence (DNA): TGTGCCACCAGACTAGCGGGGGGCATCTACAATGAGCAGTTCTTC. Protein: CATRLAGGIYNEQFF.

The chain couples TRBV28 to TRBJ1-6, with 10 bases that match TRBD1. The ends lost 8 bases at V and 6 bases at J; junction bases unmatched: 10. There are 16 residues in the CDR3. CDR1 and CDR2 (germline): MDHEN, SYDVKM. The CDR3 is CASRKGQGIGNSPLHF. In DNA form, the CDR3 reads TGTGCCAGCCGCAAGGGACAGGGGATTGGTAATTCACCCCTCCACTTT.

This rearrangement joins TRBV5-1 to TRBJ1-4; D gene uncertain. CDR3 size: 14 residues. Germline-derived CDR1 and CDR2 are SGHRS and YFSETQ. The V end lost 4 bases, the J end lost 8 bases, and 15 bases lay between the germline ends. CDR3 loop: CASSPGPGSEKLFF. DNA for the CDR3: TGCGCCAGCAGCCCCGGTCCAGGAAGCGAAAAACTGTTTTTT. The full variable domain, in which reference TRBV5-1 and TRBJ1-4 provide the parts outside the CDR3, is KAGVTQTPRYLIKTRGQQVTLSCSPISGHRSVSWYQQTPGQGLQFLFEYFSETQRNKGNFPGRFSGRQFSNSRSEMNVSTLELGDSALYLCASSPGPGSEKLFFGSGTQLSVL.

J is TRBJ2-3 and V is TRBV5-1; TRBD2 matches 9 bases. Germline loops: CDR1 SGHRS, CDR2 YFSETQ. The CDR3 extends over 16 amino acids. The J segment lost 5 bases and the V segment lost 0 bases, leaving 7 bases of the junction unmatched. In DNA, the CDR3 is TGCGCCAGCAGCTTGGGCCTAGCGGGGAGGCGAGATACGCAGTATTTT. Translation: CASSLGLAGRRDTQYF.

The J gene is TRBJ1-1, the V gene TRBV13; no definite D call. Germline CDR1 PRHDT, CDR2 FYEKMQ (reference sequence). The CDR3 has 14 residues. The V end lost 7 bases, the J end lost 0 bases, and 12 bases lay between the germline ends. This CDR3 reads CASTFGEMNTEAFF. CDR3 bases: TGTGCCAGCACCTTCGGGGAGATGAACACTGAAGCTTTCTTT.

The rearrangement joins TRBV19 to TRBJ2-1; D might be TRBD1 (6 bases). The CDR3 is 14 residues long. Germline lookup yields CDR1 LNHDA and CDR2 SQIVND (reference sequence). V was pared by 6 bases and J by 5 bases, with 14 bases between. This CDR3 is CASSNTGINNEQFF. In DNA form, the CDR3 reads TGTGCCAGTAGCAACACAGGGATAAACAATGAGCAGTTCTTC.

The chain is built from TRBV19 and TRBJ1-3; 9 positions agree with TRBD1. V lost 4 bases and J lost 0; bases outside the gene matches: 7. Germline assignment: CDR1 LNHDA and CDR2 SQIVND (reference sequence). This CDR3 is built from 17 residues. Here the CDR3 reads CASSRRTGASSGNTIYF. For the CDR3, the DNA is TGTGCCAGTAGTAGACGGACAGGGGCGAGCTCTGGAAACACCATATATTTT.

The gene calls are TRBV14 and TRBJ2-1, with 9 nucleotides matching TRBD2. J gave up 0 bases and V 3 bases, and 6 bases lay outside the gene matches. This CDR3 comprises 17 residues. The germline V gene has CDR1 SGHDN and CDR2 FVKESK. CDR3 nucleotide sequence: TGTGCCAGCAGCCACGGTAGCGGGGGACCCTCCTACAATGAGCAGTTCTTC. This translates into CASSHGSGGPSYNEQFF.

This clone came up once. The chain is built from TRBV7-9 and TRBJ1-3, with a tentative D call TRBD1 (5 bases). The V gene lost 5 bases and the J gene lost 0 bases, with 14 bases spanning the gap. The CDR3 spans 16 residues. Per the germline V gene, CDR1 is SEHNR and CDR2 is FQNEAQ (reference sequence). In DNA, the CDR3 is TGTGCCAGCAGCGGATTGGACGGGGGCTCTGGAAACACCATATATTTT. Its protein is CASSGLDGGSGNTIYF.

This chain joins TRBV2 and TRBJ1-4; no clear D gene. The V gene lost 1 base and the J gene lost 2 bases, with 5 bases spanning the gap. The CDR3 is made up of 14 amino acids. Germline lookup yields CDR1 SNHLY and CDR2 FYNNEI. Here the CDR3 DNA reads TGTGCCAGCAGTGAAGGTTCGACTAATGAAAAACTGTTTTTT. It is translated as CASSEGSTNEKLFF.

The rearrangement joins TRBV5-1 to TRBJ2-3; 10 nucleotides agree with TRBD2. The CDR3 is 15 amino acids. Germline V CDR1 and CDR2: SGHRS, YFSETQ. With 2 bases clipped from V and 5 bases from J, the junction kept 5 bases outside the gene matches. The CDR3 DNA follows: TGCGCCAGCAGCTTACAGCGGGGGGGTGTAGATACGCAGTATTTT. Protein sequence: CASSLQRGGVDTQYF.

The rearrangement links TRBV11-3 to TRBJ2-7; maybe TRBD1 (5 bases). This CDR3 spans 12 amino acids. V was clipped by 0 bases and J by 5 bases, with 5 bases between them. Germline CDR1 reads SGHNT; CDR2 reads YENEEA. CDR3 in amino acids: CASSLDRDEQYF. The CDR3 bases are TGTGCCAGCAGCTTAGACAGGGACGAGCAGTACTTC.

V is TRBV6-5 and J is TRBJ1-5; D not resolved. Germline loops: CDR1 MNHEY, CDR2 SVGAGI. The V end lost 7 bases, the J end lost 5 bases, and 12 bases lay between the germline ends. The CDR3 extends over 13 amino acids. The CDR3 loop is CASTRSSDQPQHF. The CDR3 DNA is TGTGCCAGCACCCGATCCAGCGATCAGCCCCAGCATTTT.

The CDR3 protein is CASSIASGTGELFF. The DNA for the CDR3 is TGCGCCAGCAGCATCGCTAGCGGCACCGGGGAGCTGTTTTTT. V is TRBV5-1 and J is TRBJ2-2, with TRBD2 matching 7 bases. CDR3 length: 14 amino acids. Germline CDR1 and CDR2: SGHRS and YFSETQ. The junction had 4 bases not matched to a gene; V was cut back by 4 bases and J by 4 bases.

The rearrangement links TRBV5-1 to TRBJ2-1; 8 bases are a match to TRBD1. The CDR3 consists of 17 residues. The germline CDR1 and CDR2 sequences are SGHRS and YFSETQ. V lost 1 base, J lost 0 bases, and 6 bases stayed unmatched. The CDR3 here is CASSLRTGPSSYNEQFF. In DNA, the CDR3 is TGCGCCAGCAGCTTGCGGACAGGGCCTAGCTCCTACAATGAGCAGTTCTTC.

This chain uses TRBV29-1 with TRBJ1-2; tentative D call: TRBD1 (6 bases). Germline CDR1 is SQVTM and CDR2 is ANQGSEA. The CDR3 has 16 residues. The V and J ends lost 4 bases and 0 bases respectively, with 18 bases between them. For the CDR3, the DNA is TGCAGCGTTGGGACTTTTGCAGGGGTAACTAACTATGGCTACACCTTC. Translation: CSVGTFAGVTNYGYTF.

This chain joins TRBV5-4 and TRBJ2-3, with 8 positions matching TRBD1. CDR3 length: 15 amino acids. Germline V gene sequence: CDR1 SGHNT, CDR2 YYREEE (reference sequence). After removal of 0 bases from V and 2 bases from J, the junction contained 2 bases not matched to a gene. As DNA, the CDR3 is TGTGCCAGCAGCTTGGACAGGGGGTACACAGATACGCAGTATTTT. Amino acids: CASSLDRGYTDTQYF.

The genes are TRBV7-3 and TRBJ2-5, with 7 bases matching TRBD1. V lost 0 bases to trimming and J lost 3 bases; unmatched junction nucleotides: 7. From germline, CDR1 is SGHTA and CDR2 FQGTGA. This CDR3 contains 16 residues. The CDR3 reads CASSLTPGTAKETQYF. The CDR3 DNA reads TGTGCCAGCAGCTTAACCCCCGGGACAGCTAAAGAGACCCAGTACTTC.

The chain uses TRBV24-1 and TRBJ2-3, with TRBD1 as a possible D gene (5 bases). CDR3 length: 15 amino acids. V lost 3 bases to trimming and J lost 2 bases, with 11 bases between them. Germline loops: CDR1 KGHDR, CDR2 SFDVKD. The CDR3 region has the DNA TGTGCCACCAGTGATCCCCGACAGCTCACAGATACGCAGTATTTT. It translates to CATSDPRQLTDTQYF.

CDR3 protein: CASSLGLAGANEQFF. CDR3 DNA: TGCGCCAGCAGCTTGGGACTAGCGGGGGCCAATGAGCAGTTCTTC. The chain recombines TRBV5-1 with TRBJ2-1, with 12 bases fitting TRBD2. CDR3 length equals 15 residues. The germline V gene encodes CDR1 SGHRS and CDR2 YFSETQ. V lost 0 bases, J lost 6 bases, and 1 base stayed unmatched. Variable domain in full (rest from reference TRBV5-1 and TRBJ2-1): KAGVTQTPRYLIKTRGQQVTLSCSPISGHRSVSWYQQTPGQGLQFLFEYFSETQRNKGNFPGRFSGRQFSNSRSEMNVSTLELGDSALYLCASSLGLAGANEQFFGPGTRLTVL.

The chain links TRBV19 to TRBJ1-6, with 10 bases identical to TRBD1. The CDR3 is made up of 16 amino acids. Looked up from germline, CDR1 is LNHDA and CDR2 is SQIVND (reference sequence). Trimming removed 5 bases from V and 10 bases from J; junction bases left unmatched: 11. The CDR3 DNA sequence: TGTGCCAGTAGTTCCGCCCCCGGGACAGGGGACTCACCCCTCCACTTT. It translates to CASSSAPGTGDSPLHF.

The chain employs TRBV2 and TRBJ1-1, with a possible D match to TRBD1 (6 bases). CDR1 SNHLY and CDR2 FYNNEI come from the germline V gene. Deletions cut 6 bases from V and 4 bases from J, with 12 bases between. This CDR3 spans 13 amino acids. CDR3 amino acids: CASSSYRVTEAFF. In DNA, the CDR3 is TGTGCCAGCAGCTCCTACAGGGTCACTGAAGCTTTCTTT.

The gene calls are TRBV6-5 and TRBJ1-6, with D possibly matching TRBD1 (5 bases). Per the germline V gene, CDR1 is MNHEY and CDR2 is SVGAGI. The germline V and J ends were trimmed by 4 bases and 8 bases, with 15 bases remaining between them. The CDR3 has 15 amino acids. CDR3 in DNA: TGTGCCAGCAGTTCCCAGGGAATGCCCGATTCACCCCTCCACTTT. Translation: CASSSQGMPDSPLHF.

The chain has TRBV11-2 and TRBJ2-5, with 8 bases matching TRBD1. The CDR3 has 15 residues. Germline CDR1 is SGHAT and CDR2 is FQNNGV. V trimming: 1 base; J trimming: 4 bases; junction bases outside the gene matches: 5. As DNA, the CDR3 is TGTGCCAGCAGCTTAGCTAGGACAGGGAGAGAGACCCAGTACTTC. This sequence encodes CASSLARTGRETQYF.

This clone was observed once. The rearrangement joins TRBV23-1 to TRBJ2-1; TRBD2 agrees at 10 bases. TRBV23-1 is an ORF, with its function uncertain. After removal of 3 bases from V and 1 base from J, the junction contained 6 bases not matched to a gene. There are 17 residues in the CDR3. The CDR3 DNA is TGCGCCAGCAGTCAGACGGGACTAGCGATTTCCTACAATGAGCAGTTCTTC. Its protein product is CASSQTGLAISYNEQFF.